What follows are 25 T cell receptor beta chains derived from one specimen sequenced in a study of T cell clusters in autoimmune cytopenias. Each sample's input was around 250 ng genomic DNA, 38,000 or so genome equivalents. Multiplex touch-down PCR amplified TRB using TRB-A and TRB-B pools in one tube. TCRdb reanalyzed the multiplex PCR reads, giving one entry per CDR3 protein sequence and no DNA. This table lists roughly 10,000 distinct CDR3 sequences. The data were also submitted as part of a second study, on T cell repertoires in aging, cancer and after chemotherapy.

Sequenced input: peripheral blood. These receptor sequences come from a human donor in good health.

J is TRBJ1-3 and V is TRBV12-3 or TRBV12-4; the D call of TRBD1 rests on TCRdb alone, since no DNA is present to check it. The length of the CDR3 is 16 residues. The CDR3 region is CASILERGAFGNTIYF.

The V gene is TRBV20-1, the J gene TRBJ2-5; TCRdb reports TRBD1, a call that lacks DNA to check it against. Germline loops: CDR1 DFQATT, CDR2 SNEGSKA (reference sequence). The CDR3 is 13 residues long. CDR3 region: CSASNRAYETQYF.

This clonotype registers medium-sized by frequency. This chain uses TRBV24-1 with TRBJ2-1; TCRdb picks TRBD1, but there is no DNA to check that call. The CDR3 sequence is 17 residues long. Germline-derived CDR1 and CDR2 are KGHDR and SFDVKD. The CDR3: CATSGLRGLFDYNEQFF.

This sequence joins TRBV29-1 and TRBJ1-2; the D call of TRBD1 rests on TCRdb alone, since no DNA is present to check it. The V gene's germline CDR1 is SQVTM and CDR2 ANQGSEA. This CDR3 spans 15 amino acids. The CDR3 sequence: CSVAAGQGLHYGYTF.

The rearrangement links TRBV19 to TRBJ2-7; the TCRdb D gene call, TRBD2, has no DNA to confirm it. The CDR3 runs 15 residues. Germline-derived CDR1 and CDR2 are LNHDA and SQIVND (reference sequence). This chain's CDR3 is CASGGTSGSSYEQYF.

This chain joins TRBV15 and TRBJ2-1; TCRdb lists TRBD2, though no DNA is available to test this call. Germline CDR1 LNHNV, CDR2 YYDKDF (reference sequence). The CDR3 length is 15 residues. This CDR3 reads CATSRGTSRDNEQFF.

By frequency, this clonotype registers medium-sized. This chain connects TRBV29-1 to TRBJ2-5; TCRdb lists TRBD1, though no DNA is available to test this call. The CDR3 length is 14 residues. Germline V gene sequence: CDR1 SQVTM, CDR2 ANQGSEA. The CDR3 region is CSVDGSGGAETQYF.

The chain recombines TRBV5-4 with TRBJ2-5; TCRdb lists TRBD2, though no DNA is available to test this call. The germline V gene has CDR1 SGHNT and CDR2 YYREEE (reference sequence). CDR3 length: 13 amino acids. The CDR3 sequence: CASSRDSEETQYF.

This chain uses TRBV29-1 with TRBJ2-7; as DNA is missing, the TRBD1 call by TCRdb cannot be tested. Germline V gene lookup returns CDR1 SQVTM and CDR2 ANQGSEA. The CDR3 covers 12 residues. The CDR3 reads CSVSRGIDEQYF.

Its frequency marks this clonotype as medium-sized. The gene calls are TRBV11-1 and TRBJ2-7; TCRdb's D call of TRBD1 is untestable without DNA. This CDR3 has 14 amino acids. CDR1 is SGHAT and CDR2 is FQDESV in the germline V gene (reference sequence). CDR3 loop: CASSSRTGRYEQYF. Complete variable domain (other parts from reference TRBV11-1 and TRBJ2-7): EAEVAQSPRYKITEKSQAVAFWCDPISGHATLYWYRQILGQGPELLVQFQDESVVDDSQLPKDRFSAERLKGVDSTLKIQPAELGDSAMYLCASSSRTGRYEQYFGPGTRLTVT.

Its frequency marks this clonotype as medium-sized. The chain employs TRBV6-6 and TRBJ2-7; TCRdb indicates TRBD1, and absent DNA this call remains unverified. CDR3 length: 13 residues. Germline CDR1 is MNHNY and CDR2 is SVGAGI (reference sequence). CDR3 sequence reads: CASSYDAQGGEYF.

The chain combines TRBV6-1 with TRBJ1-4; TCRdb's D call, TRBD1, is unchecked because there is no DNA. The CDR3 runs to 13 residues. Germline CDR1 MNHNS, CDR2 SASEGT. CDR3: CASKFDPGEKLFF.

V and J are TRBV5-6 and TRBJ1-2. This CDR3 is 13 amino acids long. CDR1 is SGHDT, CDR2 YYEEEE, per germline. CDR3 sequence: CGSSSGRAYGYTF.

The rearrangement joins TRBV5-1 to TRBJ2-7; as DNA is missing, the TRBD2 call by TCRdb cannot be tested. Germline CDR1 and CDR2: SGHRS and YFSETQ. CDR3 length: 16 residues. The CDR3 is CASSLGGTSGGYEQYF.

This chain connects TRBV6-2 or TRBV6-3 to TRBJ2-3; the D call from TCRdb, TRBD2, cannot be confirmed without DNA. CDR3 length: 16 amino acids. CDR1 MNHEY and CDR2 SVGEGT come from the germline V gene. The chain's CDR3 is CASSNRDSSPTDTQYF.

The chain recombines TRBV6-1 with TRBJ2-6. The CDR3 runs 13 residues. Germline CDR1 reads MNHNS; CDR2 reads SASEGT. CDR3 in amino acids: CASSFDRANVLTF.

This clonotype is classed as medium-sized by frequency. The rearrangement links TRBV29-1 to TRBJ2-1; TCRdb indicates TRBD1, and absent DNA this call remains unverified. Germline-derived CDR1 and CDR2 are SQVTM and ANQGSEA. This CDR3 region has 12 residues. CDR3 region: CSVPDRGREQFF.

The chain uses TRBV6-1 and TRBJ1-1; there is no DNA to check the TCRdb D call of TRBD1. This CDR3 comprises 14 residues. Germline V lookup: CDR1 MNHNS, CDR2 SASEGT. The CDR3 spells CASGAGLPDTEAFF.

V is TRBV5-7 and J is TRBJ1-2. TRBV5-7 is known as an ORF, though its function is uncertain. The CDR3 totals 13 residues. The CDR3 loop reads CASSLTGTHGYTF.

The V gene is TRBV19, the J gene TRBJ2-3; the TRBD1 assignment by TCRdb is unverifiable without DNA. The germline V gene encodes CDR1 LNHDA and CDR2 SQIVND (reference sequence). The CDR3 has 15 residues. CDR3 protein: CASSQGTGVGDTQYF.

The chain uses TRBV6-5 and TRBJ2-7; TCRdb indicates TRBD1, and absent DNA this call remains unverified. This CDR3 region has 21 residues. CDR1 is MNHEY and CDR2 is SVGAGI in the germline V gene. CDR3 sequence reads: CASSPGLTIMTLRAGPYEQYF.

The chain recombines TRBV19 with TRBJ2-3; the D call of TRBD1 rests on TCRdb alone, since no DNA is present to check it. This CDR3 is built from 15 residues. The germline V gene encodes CDR1 LNHDA and CDR2 SQIVND (reference sequence). CDR3 sequence: CASSPRGRSTDTQYF. Using reference TRBV19 and TRBJ2-3 for the parts outside the CDR3, the full variable domain is DGGITQSPKYLFRKEGQNVTLSCEQNLNHDAMYWYRQDPGQGLRLIYYSQIVNDFQKGDIAEGYSVSREKKESFPLTVTSAQKNPTAFYLCASSPRGRSTDTQYFGPGTRLTVL.

The CDR3 spells CASSRTGVREQYF. V gene TRBV6-1 combines with J gene TRBJ2-7; TCRdb selects TRBD1, and the lack of DNA leaves this call unchecked. Germline CDR1 is MNHNS and CDR2 is SASEGT. The CDR3 consists of 13 residues.

The chain is built from TRBV6-1 and TRBJ2-1; TCRdb reports TRBD1, a call that lacks DNA to check it against. Germline lookup yields CDR1 MNHNS and CDR2 SASEGT. This CDR3 contains 12 residues. The CDR3 reads CASSIQGGEQFF.

The chain combines TRBV18 with TRBJ2-7; TCRdb's D call, TRBD1, is unchecked because there is no DNA. There are 16 residues in the CDR3. Germline CDR1 and CDR2: KGHSH and LQKENI. CDR3 protein: CASSPPETGGTYEQYF.